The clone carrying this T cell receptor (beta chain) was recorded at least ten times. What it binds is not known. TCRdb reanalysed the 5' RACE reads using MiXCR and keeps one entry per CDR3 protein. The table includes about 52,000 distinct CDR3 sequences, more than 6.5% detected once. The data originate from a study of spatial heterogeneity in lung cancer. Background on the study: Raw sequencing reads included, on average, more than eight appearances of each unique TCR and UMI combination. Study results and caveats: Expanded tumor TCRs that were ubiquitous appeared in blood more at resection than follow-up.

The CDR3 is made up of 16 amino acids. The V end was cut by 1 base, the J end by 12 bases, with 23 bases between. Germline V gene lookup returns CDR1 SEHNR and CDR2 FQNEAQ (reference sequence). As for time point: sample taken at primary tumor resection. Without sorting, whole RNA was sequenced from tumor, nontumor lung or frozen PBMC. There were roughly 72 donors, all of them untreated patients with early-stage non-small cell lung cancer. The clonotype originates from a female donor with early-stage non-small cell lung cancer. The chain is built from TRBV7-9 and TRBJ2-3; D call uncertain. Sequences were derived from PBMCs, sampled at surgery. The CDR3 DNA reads TGTGCCAGCAGCTTAGAAATTAAGGTCACCTCTCCTGTCCAGTATTTT. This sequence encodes CASSLEIKVTSPVQYF.